The 25 T cell receptor beta chains reported below all come from one sample, sequenced in a study of early T cells in non-severe SARS-CoV-2 infection (dated by TCRdb to about 2021). Libraries were prepared through 5' RACE. Data came from a NextSeq 500. TCRdb handled the public reads itself, with Q25 trimming in fastp and clone calling in MiXCR, and kept productive beta chains. Each record represents a unique CDR3 protein, reported with the most common genes and DNA among its rows. This sample gives around 59,000 distinct CDR3 sequences in total; around 12% of them show up just once. More than 3.5% of the sample comes from the top ten. Sequenced material: whole blood. Every receptor here comes from an adult who was a healthcare worker with PCR-confirmed SARS-CoV-2 infection or an uninfected control (not recorded which).

This clonotype was recorded many times. The chain is built from TRBV2 and TRBJ2-3; D is perhaps TRBD1 or TRBD2 (5 bases each). V lost 5 bases to trimming and J lost 2 bases, with 17 bases between them. Germline values: CDR1 SNHLY, CDR2 FYNNEI. The CDR3 is 16 residues long. CDR3 coding DNA: TGTGCCAGCAGTCCTAGGTCTGGGGGATTCACAGATACGCAGTATTTT. Its protein product is CASSPRSGGFTDTQYF.

At least ten counts were recorded for this clonotype. V and J are TRBV20-1 and TRBJ2-7; 7 bases align to TRBD2. CDR3 length: 14 amino acids. The J segment lost 3 bases and the V segment lost 5 bases, leaving 10 bases of the junction unmatched. Germline values: CDR1 DFQATT, CDR2 SNEGSKA (reference sequence). For the CDR3, the DNA is TGCAGTGCTGTCCGAGGAGGGACTAACTACGAGCAGTACTTC. Translating gives CSAVRGGTNYEQYF.

J is TRBJ2-3 and V is TRBV29-1; 8 nucleotides align to TRBD2. The CDR3 consists of 16 residues. The germline V gene has CDR1 SQVTM and CDR2 ANQGSEA. The V segment lost 3 bases and the J segment 4 bases; nucleotides outside the gene matches: 12. The CDR3 here is CSVDLPSGLWSDTQYF. The CDR3 DNA follows: TGCAGCGTTGATCTTCCTAGCGGGTTATGGTCAGATACGCAGTATTTT.

This clonotype was seen many times. V usage is TRBV28 and J usage is TRBJ1-3; a possible D gene is TRBD1 (6 bases). V dropped 10 bases and J dropped 4 bases, with 14 bases sitting between them. Germline CDR1 is MDHEN and CDR2 is SYDVKM. The CDR3 has 13 amino acids. Here the CDR3 DNA reads TGTGCCACCCAGGGGACATCAGGAAACACCATATATTTT. Its protein is CATQGTSGNTIYF. Together with reference TRBV28 and TRBJ1-3, the CDR3 gives the full variable domain: DVKVTQSSRYLVKRTGEKVFLECVQDMDHENMFWYRQDPGLGLRLIYFSYDVKMKEKGDIPEGYSVSREKKERFSLILESASTNQTSMYLCATQGTSGNTIYFGEGSWLTVV.

This clonotype was seen only a few times. The chain employs TRBV21-1 and TRBJ1-1. TRBV21-1 is termed a pseudogene. The length of the CDR3 is 12 residues. CDR3 nucleotide sequence: TGTGCCATCCAGAGGCTGAACACTGAAGCTTTCTTT. This translates into CAIQRLNTEAFF.

At least ten counts were recorded for this clonotype. CDR3 in DNA: TGTGCCAGCAGTCCCCAAGGCGGGACGACATATGAGCAGTTCTTC. It is translated as CASSPQGGTTYEQFF. The chain employs TRBV6-4 and TRBJ2-1; tentative D call: TRBD2 (6 bases). V was cut by 5 bases and J by 8 bases, with 19 bases left in between. The germline gives CDR1 MRHNA, CDR2 SNTAGT. CDR3 size: 15 residues.

This clonotype was detected ten times or more. This chain joins TRBV28 and TRBJ2-6; D gene uncertain. CDR1 is MDHEN and CDR2 is SYDVKM in the germline V gene. The CDR3 contains 16 residues. The V end lost 6 bases, the J end lost 4 bases, and 16 bases lay between the germline ends. As DNA, the CDR3 is TGTGCCAGCAGCCTCCATGAGACACTCGGGGCCAACGTCCTGACTTTC. Amino acids: CASSLHETLGANVLTF.

The gene calls are TRBV20-1 and TRBJ2-7; no clear D gene. There are 14 residues in the CDR3. The germline V gene encodes CDR1 DFQATT and CDR2 SNEGSKA (reference sequence). The ends were cut back, 4 bases at V and 0 bases at J, with 13 bases in the middle. For the CDR3, the DNA is TGCAGTGCTAAGGCGCAGGTCAGCTCCTACGAGCAGTACTTC. It translates to CSAKAQVSSYEQYF.

The rearrangement uses TRBV29-1 and TRBJ1-4; 9 bases match TRBD1. The trim removed 6 bases at V and 1 base at J, leaving 12 bases unmatched. CDR1 is SQVTM, CDR2 ANQGSEA, per germline. The CDR3 runs to 17 residues. CDR3 coding DNA: TGCAGCGTGGGCCGTACAGGGGGCAGAGGAACTAATGAAAAACTGTTTTTT. It specifies CSVGRTGGRGTNEKLFF.

The rearrangement uses TRBV27 and TRBJ2-7, with TRBD2 identical over 8 bases. The CDR3 spans 13 residues. V lost 4 bases to trimming and J lost 4 bases; unmatched junction nucleotides: 3. Germline V gene data show CDR1 as MNHEY and CDR2 as SMNVEV (reference sequence). CDR3 region: CASSYSGSYEQYF. The CDR3 nucleotides read TGTGCCAGCAGTTACAGCGGGAGTTACGAGCAGTACTTC.

This clonotype was seen at least ten times. This sequence joins TRBV30 and TRBJ1-6; 7 bases map to TRBD1. The V segment lost 5 bases and the J segment 0 bases; nucleotides outside the gene matches: 4. The CDR3 is 15 residues long. Germline V lookup: CDR1 GTSNPN, CDR2 SVGIG (reference sequence). CDR3 coding DNA: TGTGCCTGGGCGACAGGGAGCTCCTATAATTCACCCCTCCACTTT. Its protein is CAWATGSSYNSPLHF. Complete variable domain (other parts from reference TRBV30 and TRBJ1-6): SQTIHQWPATLVQPVGSPLSLECTVEGTSNPNLYWYRQAAGRGLQLLFYSVGIGQISSEVPQNLSASRPQDRQFILSSKKLLLSDSGFYLCAWATGSSYNSPLHFGNGTRLTVT.

Only a few counts were recorded for this clonotype. The genes are TRBV3-1 and TRBJ2-5; the D gene is possibly TRBD2 (5 bases). CDR1 is LGHDT, CDR2 YNNKEL, per germline (reference sequence). The CDR3 is 15 residues long. The V end was cut by 6 bases, the J end by 5 bases, with 19 bases between. As DNA, the CDR3 is TGTGCCAGCAGTCGGGATCCAGCTCAAGGGGAGACCCAGTACTTC. This sequence encodes CASSRDPAQGETQYF.

This clonotype was counted a few times. The V call is TRBV6-1, the J call TRBJ2-3; 10 nucleotides line up with TRBD1. The V gene's germline CDR1 is MNHNS and CDR2 SASEGT. There are 15 residues in the CDR3. The J segment lost 4 bases and the V segment lost 4 bases, leaving 5 bases of the junction unmatched. CDR3 protein: CASSGQGAVADTQYF. The DNA of the CDR3 is TGTGCCAGCAGTGGACAGGGGGCAGTTGCAGATACGCAGTATTTT.

This clonotype was counted at least ten times. The CDR3 region is CASSGGVDKGNEQFF. DNA for the CDR3: TGTGCCAGCAGTGGGGGGGTAGACAAAGGGAATGAGCAGTTCTTC. The chain recombines TRBV6-1 with TRBJ2-1; D perhaps matches TRBD2 (6 bases). CDR1 and CDR2 (germline): MNHNS, SASEGT. V was shortened by 4 bases and J by 7 bases, with 17 bases between the two germline ends. This CDR3 region has 15 residues.

The V gene is TRBV14, the J gene TRBJ2-7; TRBD1 is a possible D gene (6 bases). The CDR3 loop spans 14 amino acids. CDR1 SGHDN and CDR2 FVKESK come from the germline V gene. The V end lost 4 bases, the J end lost 5 bases, and 15 bases lay between the germline ends. The chain's CDR3 is CASSPGTWGHEQYF. CDR3 DNA sequence: TGTGCCAGCAGCCCCGGGACCTGGGGGCACGAGCAGTACTTC.

This clonotype was found many times. This chain links TRBV21-1 with TRBJ2-7; no check of the table's D call, TRBD2, against the DNA was made. TRBV21-1 is an annotated pseudogene. The CDR3 length is 12 residues. The CDR3 reads CASTPRAGEQYF. The DNA of the CDR3 is TGTGCCAGCACTCCGCGAGCGGGGGAGCAGTACTTC.

This clonotype appeared a few times. The chain uses TRBV7-3 and TRBJ2-1; weak D call: TRBD2 (5 bases). The length of the CDR3 is 16 residues. Germline V gene data show CDR1 as SGHTA and CDR2 as FQGTGA. V was pared by 5 bases and J by 0 bases, with 14 bases between. DNA of the CDR3: TGTGCCAGCAGCATATTTAGTGGGAGCTCCTACAATGAGCAGTTCTTC. Residues: CASSIFSGSSYNEQFF.

This clonotype has only a few counts. The chain combines TRBV15 with TRBJ2-7; 7 bases match TRBD1. V lost 2 bases and J lost 4; bases outside the gene matches: 8. Germline assignment: CDR1 LNHNV and CDR2 YYDKDF (reference sequence). The CDR3 has 15 residues. CDR3 amino acids: CATSRSRDRQYEQYF. CDR3 in DNA: TGTGCCACCAGCAGAAGCCGGGACAGACAGTACGAGCAGTACTTC.

This clonotype has ten or more counts. The CDR3 region has the DNA TGTGCCACCAGTGATGTGGATACTTCCCCCTACAATGAGCAGTTCTTC. This translates into CATSDVDTSPYNEQFF. The chain uses TRBV24-1 and TRBJ2-1; D not certain. The CDR3 consists of 16 residues. V gave up 3 bases and J gave up 2 bases, with 13 bases separating them. Germline V gene sequence: CDR1 KGHDR, CDR2 SFDVKD.

This clonotype came up a few times. V and J are TRBV21-1 and TRBJ1-5. TRBV21-1 is a pseudogene locus. The CDR3 contains 13 residues. Here the CDR3 reads CASSKQGGQPQHF. In nucleotides, the CDR3 is TGTGCCAGCAGCAAACAGGGAGGACAGCCCCAGCATTTT.

The V and J genes are TRBV7-6 and TRBJ1-4; tentative D call: TRBD1 (6 bases). The CDR3 consists of 15 residues. Germline V lookup: CDR1 SGHVS, CDR2 FNYEAQ. The ends were cut back, 2 bases at V and 3 bases at J, with 10 bases in the middle. The CDR3 spells CASSLLGGANEKLFF. CDR3 DNA sequence: TGTGCCAGCAGCTTATTAGGGGGAGCTAATGAAAAACTGTTTTTT.

This clonotype was seen a handful of times. The V gene is TRBV29-1, the J gene TRBJ2-5; D not resolved. From germline, CDR1 is SQVTM and CDR2 ANQGSEA. This CDR3 has 13 amino acids. V was trimmed by 4 bases and J by 4 bases, leaving 13 bases between them. The CDR3 nucleotides are TGCAGCGTTGGAAAGAACCAAATAGAGACCCAGTACTTC. Translating gives CSVGKNQIETQYF.

This clonotype has ten or more counts. This chain joins TRBV28 and TRBJ2-7; 10 bases agree with TRBD1. The length of the CDR3 is 15 residues. Trimming cost V 7 bases and J 5 bases; bases outside gene matches: 11. CDR1 is MDHEN and CDR2 is SYDVKM in the germline V gene. As DNA, the CDR3 is TGTGCCAGCACCCCGGGGACAGGGGAGATCGACGAGCAGTACTTC. Its translation is CASTPGTGEIDEQYF.

The rearrangement joins TRBV7-2 to TRBJ2-7, with TRBD1 matching 8 bases. Germline V gives CDR1 SGHTA, CDR2 FQGNSA. CDR3 size: 13 residues. The junction had 1 base not matched to a gene; V was cut back by 3 bases and J by 3 bases. The CDR3 DNA reads TGTGCCAGCAGCTTCGGACAGGGCTACGAGCAGTACTTC. It specifies CASSFGQGYEQYF.

This clonotype was counted between two and nine times. This chain connects TRBV10-3 to TRBJ2-4; D possibly corresponds to TRBD2 (6 bases). CDR1 ENHRY and CDR2 SYGVKD come from the germline V gene. Trimming shortened V by 2 bases and J by 7 bases, and 6 bases separated the two germline ends. The CDR3 has 12 residues. This chain's CDR3 is CAISERGNIQYF. The CDR3 nucleotides are TGTGCCATCAGTGAGCGGGGGAACATTCAGTACTTC.